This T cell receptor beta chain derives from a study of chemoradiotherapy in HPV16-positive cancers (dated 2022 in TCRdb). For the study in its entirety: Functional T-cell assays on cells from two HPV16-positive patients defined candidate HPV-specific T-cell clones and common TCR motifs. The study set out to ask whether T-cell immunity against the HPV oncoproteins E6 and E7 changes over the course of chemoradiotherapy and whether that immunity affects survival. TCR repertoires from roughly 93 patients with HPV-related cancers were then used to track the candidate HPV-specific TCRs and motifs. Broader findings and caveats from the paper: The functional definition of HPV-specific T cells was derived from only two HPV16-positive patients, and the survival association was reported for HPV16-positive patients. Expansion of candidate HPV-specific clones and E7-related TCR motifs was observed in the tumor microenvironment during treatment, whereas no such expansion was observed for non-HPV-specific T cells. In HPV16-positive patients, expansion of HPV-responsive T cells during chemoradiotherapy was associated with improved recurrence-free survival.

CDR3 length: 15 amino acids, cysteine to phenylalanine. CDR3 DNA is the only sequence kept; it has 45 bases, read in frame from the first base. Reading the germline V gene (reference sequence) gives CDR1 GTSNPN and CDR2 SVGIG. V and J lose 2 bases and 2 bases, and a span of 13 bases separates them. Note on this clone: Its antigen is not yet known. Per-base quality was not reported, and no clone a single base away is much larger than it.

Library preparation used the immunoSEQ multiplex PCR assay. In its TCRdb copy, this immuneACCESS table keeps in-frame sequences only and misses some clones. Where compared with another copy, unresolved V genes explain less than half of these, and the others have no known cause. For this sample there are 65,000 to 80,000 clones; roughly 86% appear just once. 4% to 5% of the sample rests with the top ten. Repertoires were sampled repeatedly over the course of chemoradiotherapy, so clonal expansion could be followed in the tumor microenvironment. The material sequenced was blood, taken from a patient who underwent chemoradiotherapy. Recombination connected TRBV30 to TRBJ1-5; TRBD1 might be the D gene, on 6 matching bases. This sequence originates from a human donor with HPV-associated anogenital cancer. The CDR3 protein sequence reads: CAWSTAGVGNQPQHF. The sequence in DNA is TGTGCCTGGAGTACAGCAGGGGTGGGCAATCAGCCCCAGCATTTT.